Detailed here is one T cell receptor (beta chain). The assay was immunoSEQ multiplex PCR, and TCRdb's table has in-frame clones only and misses some. The sample records a few hundred thousand clones, around 87% being singletons. The CDR3 is 13 residues long. V shed 6 bases and J 4 bases; nucleotides not matched to a gene: 1. Germline loops: CDR1 MNHEY, CDR2 SVGAGI. These data belong to a study of blood T cell repertoires in COVID-19. This receptor was identified in a man between 40 and 49 years old in a cohort exposed to, infected with or recovered from COVID-19 (not recorded which). Sequenced material: PBMCs or T cells enriched from blood (not recorded which). The chain has TRBV6-5 and TRBJ2-5; 11 positions agree with TRBD2. The CDR3 nucleotides are TGTGCCAGCAGCCTAGCGGGAGGAGAGACCCAGTACTTC. Translating it yields CASSLAGGETQYF.